One sample yielded the 21 T cell receptor beta chains listed below, sequenced in a study of blood T cell repertoires in COVID-19 (dated by TCRdb to about 2020). Libraries were built with the immunoSEQ multiplex PCR assay. Sourced from immuneACCESS, this table was stored by TCRdb with only in-frame sequences that have V and J called. A share of the clones is absent; for the studies checked, an unresolved V gene accounts for under half, and the remainder has no known explanation. The sample table records approximately 85,000 clones; 70% to 90% of these occur just once. The ten most abundant clones make up around a fifth of the sample. Sequencing used peripheral blood. The source is a woman aged 80 or over in a cohort sampled during active or convalescent COVID-19.

This clone has more than one count but fewer than ten. The chain couples TRBV10-3 to TRBJ2-1, with TRBD2 matching over 7 bases. The CDR3 spans 15 residues. Germline CDR1 reads ENHRY; CDR2 reads SYGVKD. V shed 10 bases and J 5 bases; nucleotides not matched to a gene: 14. Here the CDR3 reads CATRTSGDTNNEQFF. The CDR3 nucleotides read TGTGCCACCAGAACGAGCGGGGATACTAACAATGAGCAGTTCTTC.

The chain is built from TRBV5-6 and TRBJ2-1, with TRBD1 matching over 8 bases. The CDR3 extends over 16 amino acids. V was pared by 0 bases and J by 7 bases, with 9 bases of the junction left unmatched. CDR1 and CDR2 (germline): SGHDT, YYEEEE. CDR3 sequence reads: CASSLAWSGGGNEQFF. The CDR3 bases are TGTGCCAGCAGCTTGGCGTGGTCAGGGGGCGGGAATGAGCAGTTCTTC.

The chain links TRBV5-5 to TRBJ1-6, with 7 bases identical to TRBD1. V was clipped by 3 bases and J by 7 bases; unmatched bases: 4. The CDR3 covers 14 residues. Per germline, CDR1 SGHKS and CDR2 YYEKEE (reference sequence). In nucleotides, the CDR3 is TGTGCCAGCAGCTCAGACAGGGAGAATTCACCCCTCCACTTT. Translated, it gives CASSSDRENSPLHF.

This chain connects TRBV6-1 to TRBJ2-5; D gene unclear. Germline CDR1 and CDR2: MNHNS and SASEGT. The CDR3 length is 12 residues. V lost 2 bases to trimming and J lost 2 bases, with 3 bases between them. CDR3 in DNA: TGTGCCAGCAGTGAACTGCAAGAGACCCAGTACTTC. It translates to CASSELQETQYF.

This clone was detected a few times. The rearrangement joins TRBV21-1 to TRBJ2-7; TRBD2, the table's D call, lacks a check against the DNA. TRBV21-1 is classified as a pseudogene. This CDR3 has 15 residues. The CDR3 bases are TGTGCCAGCAGCAAAGCGCGGCCTATTTCCTACGAGCAGTACTTC. Protein sequence: CASSKARPISYEQYF.

This clone was seen a handful of times. The V and J genes are TRBV4-1 and TRBJ2-1; 7 bases match TRBD2. V shed 1 base and J 2 bases; nucleotides not matched to a gene: 11. Per the germline V gene, CDR1 is MGHRA and CDR2 is YSYEKL. The length of the CDR3 is 18 residues. This CDR3 reads CASSQVFRASGTYNEQFF. The CDR3 DNA reads as TGCGCCAGCAGCCAAGTTTTTAGAGCTAGCGGCACCTACAATGAGCAGTTCTTC.

The chain joins TRBV18 to TRBJ2-7; no reliable D call. The CDR3 is made up of 12 amino acids. Per germline, CDR1 KGHSH and CDR2 LQKENI. V was cut by 3 bases and J by 0 bases, with 3 bases left in between. CDR3 loop: CASSPSSYEQYF. In nucleotides, the CDR3 is TGTGCCAGCTCACCGAGCTCCTACGAGCAGTACTTC. Variable domain in full (rest from reference TRBV18 and TRBJ2-7): NAGVMQNPRHLVRRRGQEARLRCSPMKGHSHVYWYRQLPEEGLKFMVYLQKENIIDESGMPKERFSAEFPKEGPSILRIQQVVRGDSAAYFCASSPSSYEQYFGPGTRLTVT.

The V call is TRBV29-1, the J call TRBJ2-2, with 9 bases aligning to TRBD2. CDR1 and CDR2 from the germline V gene are SQVTM and ANQGSEA. CDR3 length equals 14 residues. V was clipped by 4 bases and J by 5 bases; unmatched bases: 5. DNA for the CDR3: TGCAGCGTTGGCCTAGCGGGAAATACCGGGGAGCTGTTTTTT. Encoded protein: CSVGLAGNTGELFF.

A few counts support this clone. The chain links TRBV30 to TRBJ2-1; weak D call: TRBD1 (5 bases). CDR1 and CDR2 (germline): GTSNPN, SVGIG (reference sequence). V lost 4 bases and J 8 bases, leaving 15 bases between the germline ends. CDR3 length: 13 amino acids. Written as DNA, the CDR3 is TGTGCCTGGAAAAGGGGTTCAAAAGATGAGCAGTTCTTC. Protein product: CAWKRGSKDEQFF.

This clone was detected a few times. The chain carries TRBV2 and TRBJ1-2, with 11 bases lining up with TRBD1. The V gene end was trimmed by 4 bases and the J gene end by 7 bases; junction bases not matched to a gene: 8. Germline loops: CDR1 SNHLY, CDR2 FYNNEI. The CDR3 is 15 residues long. The CDR3 sequence is CASSGLGQGVGGYTF. In DNA, the CDR3 is TGTGCCAGCAGTGGCCTGGGACAGGGGGTGGGTGGCTACACCTTC.

This chain links TRBV28 with TRBJ1-4, with a possible D match to TRBD1 (6 bases). Germline lookup yields CDR1 MDHEN and CDR2 SYDVKM. V was pared by 6 bases and J by 8 bases, with 13 bases between. The CDR3 loop spans 13 amino acids. Written as DNA, the CDR3 is TGTGCCAGCAGCCCGGGACAAAAAGAAAAACTGTTTTTT. Protein product: CASSPGQKEKLFF.

V and J are TRBV5-1 and TRBJ1-1, with 10 bases matching TRBD1. Per germline, CDR1 SGHRS and CDR2 YFSETQ. CDR3 length: 16 amino acids. The J segment lost 3 bases and the V segment lost 0 bases, leaving 5 bases of the junction unmatched. The CDR3 loop is CASSLVVGTGDTEAFF. Here the CDR3 DNA reads TGCGCCAGCAGCTTGGTAGTCGGGACAGGGGACACTGAAGCTTTCTTT.

Only a few counts were recorded for this clone. The rearrangement uses TRBV3-1 (or the pseudogene TRBV3-2) and TRBJ2-2, with D perhaps matching TRBD1 (6 bases). V lost 0 bases and J 6 bases, leaving 11 bases between the germline ends. CDR1 is LGHDT and CDR2 is YNNKEL in the germline V gene (reference sequence). The CDR3 has 15 residues. The CDR3 region has the DNA TGTGCCAGCAGCCAAGATCGACAGGAGTCCGGGGAGCTGTTTTTT. Its translation is CASSQDRQESGELFF.

The CDR3 protein is CASSPKVAGGLVQETQYF. DNA for the CDR3: TGTGCCAGTAGCCCCAAGGTAGCGGGAGGGTTAGTTCAAGAGACCCAGTACTTC. V is TRBV19 and J is TRBJ2-5; TRBD2 aligns across 11 bases. The CDR3 runs to 18 residues. Per the germline V gene, CDR1 is LNHDA and CDR2 is SQIVND (reference sequence). V was pared by 6 bases and J by 2 bases, with 14 bases of the junction left unmatched. The full variable domain, its missing parts supplied by reference TRBV19 and TRBJ2-5, is DGGITQSPKYLFRKEGQNVTLSCEQNLNHDAMYWYRQDPGQGLRLIYYSQIVNDFQKGDIAEGYSVSREKKESFPLTVTSAQKNPTAFYLCASSPKVAGGLVQETQYFGPGTRLLVL.

The rearrangement links TRBV7-8 to TRBJ2-1; 10 nucleotides agree with TRBD1. Germline CDR1 and CDR2: SGHVS and FQNEAQ. CDR3 size: 15 residues. V dropped 3 bases and J dropped 4; count of bases not matched to a gene: 3. The CDR3 DNA reads TGTGCCAGCAGCTTGGGACAGGGGATTTACAATGAGCAGTTCTTC. Translation: CASSLGQGIYNEQFF.

The chain has TRBV5-1 and TRBJ2-5; TRBD1 matches 8 bases. J lost 4 bases, V lost 4 bases, and 15 bases had no gene match. The germline CDR1 and CDR2 sequences are SGHRS and YFSETQ. The CDR3 contains 17 residues. CDR3 residues: CASSRGSAGGVIETQYF. The CDR3 DNA reads TGCGCCAGCAGCCGGGGTTCGGCAGGGGGCGTCATAGAGACCCAGTACTTC.

The chain recombines TRBV7-2 with TRBJ2-3, with 7 bases that match TRBD2. After removal of 1 base from V and 3 bases from J, the junction contained 7 bases not matched to a gene. Germline values: CDR1 SGHTA, CDR2 FQGNSA. The CDR3 contains 16 residues. CDR3 nucleotides: TGTGCCAGCAGCTTAGATGGCAGCGGGAAGACAGATACGCAGTATTTT. This gives the protein CASSLDGSGKTDTQYF.

This sequence joins TRBV18 and TRBJ2-1, with TRBD1 matching over 9 bases. The germline gives CDR1 KGHSH, CDR2 LQKENI. The CDR3 has 16 amino acids. J was trimmed by 2 bases and V by 3 bases; bases with no gene match: 5. The DNA of the CDR3 is TGTGCCAGCTCACCCCTCGGGACAGGGACCTACAATGAGCAGTTCTTC. Its translation is CASSPLGTGTYNEQFF. Together with reference TRBV18 and TRBJ2-1, the CDR3 gives the full variable domain: NAGVMQNPRHLVRRRGQEARLRCSPMKGHSHVYWYRQLPEEGLKFMVYLQKENIIDESGMPKERFSAEFPKEGPSILRIQQVVRGDSAAYFCASSPLGTGTYNEQFFGPGTRLTVL.

This rearrangement joins TRBV18 to TRBJ2-1, with 8 bases identical to TRBD1. This CDR3 is built from 17 residues. Germline V gene data show CDR1 as KGHSH and CDR2 as LQKENI. V dropped 2 bases and J dropped 0; count of bases not matched to a gene: 6. CDR3 loop: CASSPWDRLSSYNEQFF. The CDR3, as DNA: TGTGCCAGCTCACCATGGGACAGGCTTAGCTCCTACAATGAGCAGTTCTTC.

V usage is TRBV24-1 and J usage is TRBJ1-5, with 8 nucleotides matching TRBD1. The CDR3 spans 16 residues. J lost 4 bases, V lost 4 bases, and 8 bases had no gene match. Germline-derived CDR1 and CDR2 are KGHDR and SFDVKD. CDR3 residues: CATSDPKQGGNQPQHF. CDR3 DNA sequence: TGTGCCACCAGTGACCCCAAACAGGGGGGAAATCAGCCCCAGCATTTT.

The V and J genes are TRBV5-6 and TRBJ2-3, with a possible D match to TRBD2 (6 bases). Trimming took 4 bases from V and 2 from J, leaving 14 bases between them. The CDR3 runs to 15 residues. In germline, CDR1 is SGHDT, CDR2 YYEEEE. CDR3 amino acids: CASSLSGSDTDTQYF. The CDR3 nucleotides read TGTGCCAGCAGCCTTAGCGGATCCGACACAGATACGCAGTATTTT.